Listed here are 30 T cell receptor beta chains from one sample, sequenced in a study of T cells after yellow fever vaccination. TCRdb recomputed calls from the 5' RACE reads with MiXCR, one row per CDR3 protein. The table records over 150,000 distinct CDR3 sequences, about 6.2% of them present only once. The starting material was CD4+ T cells sorted from PBMCs, obtained on the day of the first yellow fever vaccination. These TCRs come from a man aged 18 to 29 who received the YFV17D yellow fever vaccine.

J is TRBJ2-7 and V is TRBV5-1; D ambiguous. The CDR3 is 12 amino acids. Trimming pared 5 bases from V and 4 bases from J, leaving 10 bases between. Germline V lookup: CDR1 SGHRS, CDR2 YFSETQ. The CDR3 here is CASSRGAYEQYF. DNA for the CDR3: TGCGCCAGCAGTCGCGGAGCTTACGAGCAGTACTTC.

This clonotype occurred many times. V is TRBV29-1 and J is TRBJ1-1, with D possibly TRBD1 on 6 matching bases. Trimming took off 4 bases at V and 6 bases at J, with 15 bases between the two ends. CDR1 is SQVTM and CDR2 is ANQGSEA in the germline V gene. The CDR3 extends over 13 amino acids. Here the CDR3 reads CSVGRGAGAEAFF. The CDR3 DNA sequence: TGCAGCGTTGGGCGGGGGGCCGGGGCTGAAGCTTTCTTT.

This clonotype was detected only a few times. The chain carries TRBV6-2 or TRBV6-3 and TRBJ2-3, with D hard to call. Germline CDR1 reads MNHEY; CDR2 reads SVGEGT. The CDR3 extends over 17 amino acids. Trimming shortened V by 0 bases and J by 0 bases, and 13 bases separated the two germline ends. The CDR3 coding sequence is TGTGCCAGCAGTTACTCATCGACTGCCTCTAGCACAGATACGCAGTATTTT. As protein: CASSYSSTASSTDTQYF.

Ten or more counts support this clonotype. This rearrangement joins TRBV6-5 to TRBJ2-1; 7 bases line up with TRBD2. After removal of 4 bases from V and 12 bases from J, the junction contained 9 bases not matched to a gene. Germline assignment: CDR1 MNHEY and CDR2 SVGAGI. There are 13 residues in the CDR3. The CDR3, as DNA: TGTGCCAGCAGTTCCCAGACAGCGGGGCTGCAGTTCTTC. Translation: CASSSQTAGLQFF.

The rearrangement uses TRBV7-9 and TRBJ2-2; D is unclear. Germline CDR1 is SEHNR and CDR2 is FQNEAQ (reference sequence). The CDR3 runs 14 residues. Trimming cost V 2 bases and J 1 base, with 5 bases left between them. The DNA for the CDR3 is TGTGCCAGCAGCTTACATGTGAACACCGGGGAGCTGTTTTTT. Encoded protein: CASSLHVNTGELFF.

The chain combines TRBV5-1 with TRBJ2-3; 13 bases match TRBD2. The V and J ends lost 4 bases and 2 bases, in that order; junction bases with no gene match: 4. The CDR3 length is 16 residues. Per the germline V gene, CDR1 is SGHRS and CDR2 is YFSETQ. The CDR3 DNA is TGCGCCAGCAGCAAGGGACTAGCGGGGTTCACAGATACGCAGTATTTT. Translation gives CASSKGLAGFTDTQYF.

The chain carries TRBV12-3 or TRBV12-4 and TRBJ2-1; weak D call: TRBD1 (6 bases). Trimming shortened V by 1 base and J by 5 bases, and 9 bases separated the two germline ends. This CDR3 has 14 residues. CDR3 bases: TGTGCCAGCAGTTTAGGAAGGACAGACAATGAGCAGTTCTTC. As protein: CASSLGRTDNEQFF.

Worth noting for this clonotype: With a much larger clone just one base away, this may be a read error. The CDR3 DNA reads TGTGCCAGCAGTCCCAGGGTAGGTGCCAATCAGCCCCAGCATTTT. Translating gives CASSPRVGANQPQHF. The chain couples TRBV27 to TRBJ1-5, with D tentatively TRBD1 (5 bases). The V gene's germline CDR1 is MNHEY and CDR2 SMNVEV (reference sequence). The germline V and J ends were trimmed by 5 bases and 3 bases, with 14 bases remaining between them. This CDR3 is built from 15 residues.

This clonotype appeared a few times. This chain connects TRBV11-2 to TRBJ1-6; D is undetermined. V shed 5 bases and J shed 3 bases, with 14 bases lying between them. The CDR3 runs 16 residues. CDR1 SGHAT and CDR2 FQNNGV come from the germline V gene. The CDR3 loop is CASSVEGGYYNSPLHF. CDR3 nucleotides: TGTGCCAGCAGCGTCGAGGGAGGGTACTATAATTCACCCCTCCACTTT. Based on the CDR3 plus reference TRBV11-2 and TRBJ1-6, the full variable domain is EAGVAQSPRYKIIEKRQSVAFWCNPISGHATLYWYQQILGQGPKLLIQFQNNGVVDDSQLPKDRFSAERLKGVDSTLKIQPAKLEDSAVYLCASSVEGGYYNSPLHFGNGTRLTVT.

This clonotype appeared many times. V is TRBV7-2 and J is TRBJ2-5; D remains unclear. The CDR3 covers 14 residues. The germline V and J ends were trimmed by 5 bases and 1 base, with 11 bases remaining between them. The V gene's germline CDR1 is SGHTA and CDR2 FQGNSA. Written as DNA, the CDR3 is TGTGCCAGCAGCGCCAGTCAGACCCAAGAGACCCAGTACTTC. This encodes CASSASQTQETQYF. Using reference TRBV7-2 and TRBJ2-5 for the parts outside the CDR3, the full variable domain is GAGVSQSPSNKVTEKGKDVELRCDPISGHTALYWYRQSLGQGLEFLIYFQGNSAPDKSGLPSDRFSAERTGGSVSTLTIQRTQQEDSAVYLCASSASQTQETQYFGPGTRLLVL.

This clonotype appeared a few times. This rearrangement joins TRBV24-1 to TRBJ2-5; D is unclear. Germline values: CDR1 KGHDR, CDR2 SFDVKD. The V gene lost 2 bases and the J gene lost 6 bases, with 15 bases spanning the gap. The CDR3 consists of 15 residues. The CDR3 loop reads CATSDSSGLGKTQYF. The CDR3 DNA reads as TGTGCCACCAGTGATTCGTCGGGCTTGGGAAAGACCCAGTACTTC.

The table lists this clonotype with a few counts. The rearrangement uses TRBV7-9 and TRBJ1-2; no firm D call. V was shortened by 7 bases and J by 5 bases, with 20 bases between the two germline ends. Germline lookup yields CDR1 SEHNR and CDR2 FQNEAQ (reference sequence). This CDR3 contains 15 residues. CDR3 nucleotides: TGTGCCAGCATCCCGGGCGGTTTTAACCCTTATGGCTACACCTTC. Translated: CASIPGGFNPYGYTF.

This clonotype appeared many times. A read error may produce the germline difference seen at one junction end. The gene calls are TRBV7-9 and TRBJ1-2; 11 bases agree with TRBD1. This CDR3 is 12 amino acids long. CDR1 and CDR2 from the germline V gene are SEHNR and FQNEAQ (reference sequence). Here the CDR3 reads CASSTGQGVIPF. The CDR3 DNA sequence: TGTGCCAGCAGCACGGGACAGGGGGTAATTCCCTTC.

This clonotype was detected ten times or more. This chain uses TRBV20-1 with TRBJ1-6; TRBD1 matches at 9 bases. Per the germline V gene, CDR1 is DFQATT and CDR2 is SNEGSKA (reference sequence). There are 15 residues in the CDR3. The V and J ends lost 1 base and 5 bases, in that order; junction bases with no gene match: 3. The CDR3 is CSARAGTGNNSPLHF. As DNA, the CDR3 is TGCAGTGCTAGAGCTGGGACAGGGAATAATTCACCCCTCCACTTT.

The chain carries TRBV4-2 and TRBJ2-5, with TRBD2 identical over 12 bases. The germline gives CDR1 LGHNA, CDR2 YNFKEQ. V shed 2 bases and J 0 bases; nucleotides not matched to a gene: 7. The CDR3 consists of 18 residues. CDR3 sequence (DNA): TGTGCCAGCAGCCAACTTCCTACTAGCGGGGGGTACCAAGAGACCCAGTACTTC. It translates to CASSQLPTSGGYQETQYF.

Within the sample, this clonotype is medium-sized (0.01 to 0.1%). The V gene is TRBV19, the J gene TRBJ2-2; D is possibly TRBD2 (5 bases). The V end was cut by 3 bases, the J end by 5 bases, with 10 bases between. CDR1 LNHDA and CDR2 SQIVND come from the germline V gene (reference sequence). The CDR3 contains 14 residues. The CDR3 region is CASSISVLTGELFF. The DNA for the CDR3 is TGTGCCAGTAGTATTAGCGTCTTGACCGGGGAGCTGTTTTTT.

This clonotype showed up just a few times. This chain joins TRBV4-1 and TRBJ1-6, with 8 bases aligning to TRBD1. CDR1 and CDR2 from the germline V gene are MGHRA and YSYEKL. This CDR3 has 15 amino acids. Trimming at V came to 1 base and at J to 9 bases, leaving 5 bases not matched to a gene. CDR3 sequence: CASSQGDRFSSPLHF. The CDR3 region has the DNA TGCGCCAGCAGCCAAGGGGACAGGTTTAGTTCACCCCTCCACTTT.

This clonotype was counted only a few times. The chain is built from TRBV12-3 or TRBV12-4 and TRBJ1-2, with D possibly matching TRBD1 (6 bases). The V end was cut by 6 bases, the J end by 4 bases, with 12 bases between. CDR3 length: 13 residues. CDR3 region: CASSPSGAYGYTF. CDR3 DNA sequence: TGTGCCAGCAGCCCTTCAGGGGCCTATGGCTACACCTTC.

This clonotype showed up many times. The V and J genes are TRBV11-2 and TRBJ1-5, with D tentatively TRBD1 (5 bases). This CDR3 spans 14 amino acids. In germline, CDR1 is SGHAT, CDR2 FQNNGV. V gave up 0 bases and J gave up 5 bases, with 8 bases separating them. CDR3 amino acids: CASSLDRGDQPQHF. CDR3 in DNA: TGTGCCAGCAGCTTAGATCGGGGGGATCAGCCCCAGCATTTT.

This clonotype was seen a handful of times. The chain carries TRBV15 and TRBJ1-1, with 8 bases identical to TRBD1. The length of the CDR3 is 15 residues. The germline CDR1 and CDR2 sequences are LNHNV and YYDKDF (reference sequence). V gave up 1 base and J gave up 5 bases; unmatched junction bases: 6. The chain's CDR3 is CATSRVQGAGTEAFF. In DNA form, the CDR3 reads TGTGCCACCAGCAGAGTGCAGGGGGCTGGAACTGAAGCTTTCTTT.

This clonotype has a count of ten or more. The chain links TRBV20-1 to TRBJ2-3; possibly TRBD2 for D (5 bases). Trimming left V 6 bases short and J 4 bases short, with 14 bases between. The CDR3 extends over 13 amino acids. Germline CDR1 and CDR2: DFQATT and SNEGSKA (reference sequence). CDR3 nucleotides: TGCAGTGCCACGCCTTCGGGATCAGATACGCAGTATTTT. Amino acids: CSATPSGSDTQYF.

This clonotype has a count of ten or more. The V and J genes are TRBV7-8 and TRBJ2-7; TRBD1 matches 7 bases. J was trimmed by 2 bases and V by 4 bases; bases with no gene match: 8. The CDR3 extends over 15 amino acids. Germline values: CDR1 SGHVS, CDR2 FQNEAQ. CDR3 bases: TGTGCCAGCAGCTCGGTCCGAGACAGGGCCTACGAGCAGTACTTC. Translated, it gives CASSSVRDRAYEQYF.

This clonotype was counted many times. The chain employs TRBV6-5 and TRBJ1-2; no clear D gene. Germline V gives CDR1 MNHEY, CDR2 SVGAGI. The CDR3 is 13 amino acids. V was pared by 6 bases and J by 1 base, with 9 bases between. The CDR3 sequence is CASRATRNYGYTF. CDR3 nucleotide sequence: TGTGCCAGCAGAGCCACCCGTAACTATGGCTACACCTTC.

In this sample, this clonotype turned up many times. The CDR3 loop is CASSLNGQGFSDTQYF. CDR3 nucleotides: TGTGCCAGCAGCTTAAATGGGCAGGGTTTCTCAGATACGCAGTATTTT. The J gene is TRBJ2-3, the V gene TRBV11-2, with TRBD1 as a possible D gene (5 bases). The CDR3 sequence is 16 residues long. Trimming left V 2 bases short and J 4 bases short, with 16 bases between. The V gene's germline CDR1 is SGHAT and CDR2 FQNNGV.

In this sample, this clonotype turned up many times. The gene calls are TRBV24-1 and TRBJ1-2; weak D call: TRBD1 (5 bases). The germline V and J ends were trimmed by 0 bases and 2 bases, with 12 bases remaining between them. Germline V CDR1 and CDR2: KGHDR, SFDVKD. The length of the CDR3 is 16 residues. The CDR3 DNA reads TGTGCCACCAGTGATTTGCAACGACAGATCAACTATGGCTACACCTTC. It encodes CATSDLQRQINYGYTF.

This clonotype was recorded a few times. This chain links TRBV6-5 with TRBJ2-5; D gene ambiguous. The CDR3 covers 16 residues. Trimming removed 0 bases at V and 1 base at J, with 12 bases between. The germline CDR1 and CDR2 sequences are MNHEY and SVGAGI. The CDR3 coding sequence is TGTGCCAGCAGTTACTCGATTCCCACATCCCAAGAGACCCAGTACTTC. It codes for CASSYSIPTSQETQYF.

This clonotype was found many times. The chain recombines TRBV4-2 with TRBJ2-1, with D maybe TRBD2 (5 bases). Germline-derived CDR1 and CDR2 are LGHNA and YNFKEQ. The V and J ends lost 1 base and 7 bases respectively, with 20 bases between them. The CDR3 runs to 17 residues. The CDR3 loop reads CASSQGTAGAVLNEQFF. The DNA of the CDR3 is TGTGCCAGCAGCCAAGGGACCGCGGGTGCGGTACTAAATGAGCAGTTCTTC.

Concerning this clonotype: A much larger clone lies a single base off, so this may be a read error. The V and J genes are TRBV7-6 and TRBJ2-3; 13 bases agree with TRBD2. Trimming at V came to 2 bases and at J to 0 bases, leaving 2 bases not matched to a gene. The CDR3 is 17 residues long. CDR1 and CDR2 (germline): SGHVS, FNYEAQ. The CDR3 DNA sequence: TGTGCCAGCAGCTTAACTAGCGGGGGGGCCAGCACAGATACGCAGTATTTT. Its translation is CASSLTSGGASTDTQYF. The variable domain in full, completed from reference TRBV7-6 and TRBJ2-3, reads GAGVSQSPRYKVTKRGQDVALRCDPISGHVSLYWYRQALGQGPEFLTYFNYEAQQDKSGLPNDRFSAERPEGSISTLTIQRTEQRDSAMYRCASSLTSGGASTDTQYFGPGTRLTVL.

The chain couples TRBV7-2 to TRBJ2-7; 9 bases agree with TRBD2. With V trimmed by 4 bases and J by 3 bases, 7 bases remained unmatched. This CDR3 has 15 amino acids. Germline V gene sequence: CDR1 SGHTA, CDR2 FQGNSA. As DNA, the CDR3 is TGTGCCAGCAGCTCGCGGGGGGGCAGTATCTACGAGCAGTACTTC. Its translation: CASSSRGGSIYEQYF.

V usage is TRBV20-1 and J usage is TRBJ2-5; 9 nucleotides align to TRBD1. The trim removed 6 bases at V and 4 bases at J, leaving 6 bases unmatched. The CDR3 consists of 13 residues. Germline CDR1 DFQATT, CDR2 SNEGSKA (reference sequence). The CDR3 sequence is CSALRGQGETQYF. In nucleotides, the CDR3 is TGCAGTGCCCTCCGGGGACAGGGAGAGACCCAGTACTTC.